The clone carrying this T cell receptor (beta chain) showed up many times. Its antigen is not known. The data were obtained in a study of CD8 T cells in ankylosing spondylitis. Study-level points and caveats: As for the disease-linked clones, they showed a CD8+ phenotype and occurred at relatively low frequencies in peripheral blood. A motif in TCR beta, a set of 8 or 9 highly homologous variants, appeared characteristic of ankylosing spondylitis blood.

TCRdb re-derived calls from the 5' RACE reads in MiXCR, one entry per CDR3 protein. The sample shows roughly 200,000 distinct CDR3 sequences, roughly 24% of them seen only once. This CDR3 has 14 residues. Germline V gene sequence: CDR1 MNHEY, CDR2 SVGEGT. The J segment lost 10 bases and the V segment lost 3 bases, leaving 8 bases of the junction unmatched. The chain has TRBV6-2 or TRBV6-3 and TRBJ2-1, with 8 nucleotides matching TRBD2. The TCR comes from a male donor with ankylosing spondylitis or in good health (not recorded which). The sequenced sample consisted of blood, either unsorted or a sorted T cell fraction (not recorded which). This chain's CDR3 is CASSYGGGRGEQFF. For the CDR3, the DNA is TGTGCCAGCAGTTATGGCGGGGGGAGGGGAGAGCAGTTCTTC.